This TCR beta chain was identified during a study of cytomegalovirus exposure and HLA in healthy donors. The CDR3 runs 15 residues. V dropped 5 bases and J dropped 4 bases, with 17 bases sitting between them. CDR1 is MNHNS and CDR2 is SASEGT in the germline V gene. PCR used 60 Vbeta primers and 13 Jbeta primers. The assay was immunoSEQ multiplex PCR, and TCRdb's table has in-frame clones only and misses some. This table lists about 140,000 clones. The sample was PBMCs. The genes are TRBV6-1 and TRBJ2-5, with D possibly TRBD2 on 6 matching bases. The sequence was collected from a man between 40 and 49 years old in good health and CMV-seronegative. The CDR3: CASSWDFSPPETQYF. In DNA form, the CDR3 reads TGTGCCAGCAGTTGGGACTTCTCCCCCCCAGAGACCCAGTACTTC.